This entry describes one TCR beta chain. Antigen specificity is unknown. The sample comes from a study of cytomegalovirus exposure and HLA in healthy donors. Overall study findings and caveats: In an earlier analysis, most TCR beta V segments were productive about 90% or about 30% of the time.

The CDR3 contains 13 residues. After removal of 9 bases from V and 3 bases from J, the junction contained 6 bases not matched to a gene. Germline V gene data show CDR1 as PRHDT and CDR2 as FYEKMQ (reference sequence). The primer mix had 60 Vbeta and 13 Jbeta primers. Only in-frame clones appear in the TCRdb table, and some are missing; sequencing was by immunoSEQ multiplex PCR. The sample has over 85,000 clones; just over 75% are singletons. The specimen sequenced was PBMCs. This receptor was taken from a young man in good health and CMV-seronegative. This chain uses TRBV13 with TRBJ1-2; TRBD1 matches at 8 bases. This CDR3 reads CASWDRKDYGYTF. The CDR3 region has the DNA TGTGCCAGTTGGGACAGGAAAGACTATGGCTACACCTTC.